This T cell receptor (beta chain) derives from a study of CD8 T cells in ankylosing spondylitis. Points from the study as a whole: In synovial fluid and blood from reactive arthritis, some motif variants were previously reported. A TCR beta motif made of fewer than ten highly homologous variants seemed typical of ankylosing spondylitis blood. In ankylosing spondylitis patients, matched synovial fluid reportedly showed significant enrichment of disease-linked clones.

Of note for this clonotype: Antigen specificity is unknown.

Using quantitative 5'-RACE with molecular barcodes, the authors made TCR beta libraries. MiXCR was run by TCRdb on the 5' RACE reads, yielding one entry per CDR3 protein. Among fewer than 550,000 distinct CDR3 sequences listed, about 5% were seen once. The V gene end was trimmed by 4 bases and the J gene end by 6 bases; junction bases not matched to a gene: 19. The CDR3 runs to 19 residues. Looked up from germline, CDR1 is LGHNA and CDR2 is YNFKEQ. The sequenced sample was blood, either unsorted or a sorted T cell fraction (not recorded which). The rearrangement joins TRBV4-2 to TRBJ2-2; TRBD2 agrees at 8 bases. This receptor was identified in a male donor with ankylosing spondylitis. The CDR3 DNA reads TGTGCCAGCAGCCTACCCGGGACTAGATTTGATCGTTTCGCCGGGGAGCTGTTTTTT. Translation gives CASSLPGTRFDRFAGELFF.